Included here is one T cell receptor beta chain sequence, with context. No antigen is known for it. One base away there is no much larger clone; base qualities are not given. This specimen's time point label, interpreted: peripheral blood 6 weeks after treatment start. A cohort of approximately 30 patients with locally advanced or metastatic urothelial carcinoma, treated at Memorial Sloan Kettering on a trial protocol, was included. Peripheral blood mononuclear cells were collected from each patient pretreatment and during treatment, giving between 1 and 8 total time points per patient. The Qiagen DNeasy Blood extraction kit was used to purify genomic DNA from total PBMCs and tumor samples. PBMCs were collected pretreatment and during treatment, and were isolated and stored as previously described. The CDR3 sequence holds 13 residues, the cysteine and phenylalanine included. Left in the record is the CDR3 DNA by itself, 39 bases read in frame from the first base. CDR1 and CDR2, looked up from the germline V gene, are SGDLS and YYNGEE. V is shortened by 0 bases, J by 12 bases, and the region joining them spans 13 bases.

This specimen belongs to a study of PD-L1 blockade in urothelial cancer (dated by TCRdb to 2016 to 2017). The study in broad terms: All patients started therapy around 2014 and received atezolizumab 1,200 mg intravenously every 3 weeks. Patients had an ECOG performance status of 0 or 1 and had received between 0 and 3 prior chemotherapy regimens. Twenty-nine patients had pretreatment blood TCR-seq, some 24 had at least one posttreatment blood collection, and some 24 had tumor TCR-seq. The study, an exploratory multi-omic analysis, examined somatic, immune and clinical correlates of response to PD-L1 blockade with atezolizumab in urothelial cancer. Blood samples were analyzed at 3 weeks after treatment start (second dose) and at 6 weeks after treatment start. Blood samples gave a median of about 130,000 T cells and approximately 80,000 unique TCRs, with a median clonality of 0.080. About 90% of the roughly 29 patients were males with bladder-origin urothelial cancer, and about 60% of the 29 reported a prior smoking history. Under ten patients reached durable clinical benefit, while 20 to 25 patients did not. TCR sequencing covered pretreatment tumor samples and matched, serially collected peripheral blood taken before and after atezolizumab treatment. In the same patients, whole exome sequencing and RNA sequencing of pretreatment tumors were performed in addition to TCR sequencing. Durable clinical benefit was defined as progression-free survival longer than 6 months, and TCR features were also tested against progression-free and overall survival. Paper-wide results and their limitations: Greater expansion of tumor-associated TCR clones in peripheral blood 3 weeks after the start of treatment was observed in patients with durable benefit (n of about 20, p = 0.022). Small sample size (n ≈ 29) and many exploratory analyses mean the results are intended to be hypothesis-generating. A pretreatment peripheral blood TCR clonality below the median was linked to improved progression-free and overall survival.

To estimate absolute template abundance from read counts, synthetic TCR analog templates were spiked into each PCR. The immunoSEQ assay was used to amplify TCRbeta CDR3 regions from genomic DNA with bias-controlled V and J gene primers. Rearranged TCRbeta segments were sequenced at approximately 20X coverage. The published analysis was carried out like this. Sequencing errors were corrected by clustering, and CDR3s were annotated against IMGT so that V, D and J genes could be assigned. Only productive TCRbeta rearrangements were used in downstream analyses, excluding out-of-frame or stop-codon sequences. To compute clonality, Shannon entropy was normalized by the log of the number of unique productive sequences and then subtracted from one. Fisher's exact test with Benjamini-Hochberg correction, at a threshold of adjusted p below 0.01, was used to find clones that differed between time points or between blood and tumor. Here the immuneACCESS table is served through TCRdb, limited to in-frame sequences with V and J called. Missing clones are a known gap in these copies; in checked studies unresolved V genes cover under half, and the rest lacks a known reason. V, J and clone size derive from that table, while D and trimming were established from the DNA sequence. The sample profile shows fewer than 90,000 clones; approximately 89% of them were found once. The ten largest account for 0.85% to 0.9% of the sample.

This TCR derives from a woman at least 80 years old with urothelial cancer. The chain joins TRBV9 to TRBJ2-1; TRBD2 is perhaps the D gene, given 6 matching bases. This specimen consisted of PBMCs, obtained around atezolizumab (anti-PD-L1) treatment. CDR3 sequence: CASSVVGGRTQFF. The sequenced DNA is TGTGCCAGCAGCGTAGTTGGTGGGAGGACGCAGTTCTTC.